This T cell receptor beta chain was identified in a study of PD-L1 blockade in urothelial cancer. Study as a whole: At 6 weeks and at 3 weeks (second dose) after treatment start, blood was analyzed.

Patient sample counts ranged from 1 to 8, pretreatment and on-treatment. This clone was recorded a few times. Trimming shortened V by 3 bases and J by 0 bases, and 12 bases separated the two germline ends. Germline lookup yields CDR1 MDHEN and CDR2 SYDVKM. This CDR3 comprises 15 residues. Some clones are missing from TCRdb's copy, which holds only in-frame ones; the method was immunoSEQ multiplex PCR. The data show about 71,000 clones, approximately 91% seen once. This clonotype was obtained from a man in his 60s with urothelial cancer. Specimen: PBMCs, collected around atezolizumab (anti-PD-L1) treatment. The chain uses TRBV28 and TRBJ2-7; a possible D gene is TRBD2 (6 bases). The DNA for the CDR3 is TGTGCCAGCAGTTTGGGACTGACCCCCTCCTACGAGCAGTACTTC. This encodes CASSLGLTPSYEQYF. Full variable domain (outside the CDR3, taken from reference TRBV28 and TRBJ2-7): DVKVTQSSRYLVKRTGEKVFLECVQDMDHENMFWYRQDPGLGLRLIYFSYDVKMKEKGDIPEGYSVSREKKERFSLILESASTNQTSMYLCASSLGLTPSYEQYFGPGTRLTVT.